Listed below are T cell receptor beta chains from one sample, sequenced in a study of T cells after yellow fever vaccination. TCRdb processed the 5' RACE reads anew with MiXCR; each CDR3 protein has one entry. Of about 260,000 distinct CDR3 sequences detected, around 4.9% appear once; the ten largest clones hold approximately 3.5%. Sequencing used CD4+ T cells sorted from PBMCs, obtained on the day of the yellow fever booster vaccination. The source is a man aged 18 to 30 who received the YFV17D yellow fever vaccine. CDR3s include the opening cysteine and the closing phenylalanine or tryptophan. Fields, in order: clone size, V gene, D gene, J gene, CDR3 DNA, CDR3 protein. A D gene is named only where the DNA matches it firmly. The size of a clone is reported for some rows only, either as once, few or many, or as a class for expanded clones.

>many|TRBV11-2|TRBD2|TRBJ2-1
TGTGCCAACTCCCGGGGGGTAGCGGGGGGTTGGGATGAGCAGTTCTTC
CANSRGVAGGWDEQFF
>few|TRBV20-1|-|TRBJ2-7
TGCAGTTCCTCCCCGCAATTGAGCCACGAGCAGTACTTC
CSSSPQLSHEQYF
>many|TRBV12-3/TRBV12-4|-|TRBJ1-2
TGTGCCAGCAGCCCGAGAGGACCCCCCTATGGCTACACCTTC
CASSPRGPPYGYTF
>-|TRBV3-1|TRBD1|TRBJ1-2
TGTGCCAGCAGCGACACCGGGACAGGGGAATATGGCTACACCTTC
CASSDTGTGEYGYTF
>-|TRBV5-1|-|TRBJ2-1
TGCGCCAGCAGCTACACCTTGGGAGGGCGGGGGACAAACAATGAGCAGTTCTTC
CASSYTLGGRGTNNEQFF
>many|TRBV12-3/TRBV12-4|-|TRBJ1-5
TGTGCCAGCAGTACACTTGATCAGCCCCAGCATTTT
CASSTLDQPQHF
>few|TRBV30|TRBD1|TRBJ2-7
TGTGCCTGGAGTGTATGGGACAGGGGGCGCGAGCAGTACTTC
CAWSVWDRGREQYF
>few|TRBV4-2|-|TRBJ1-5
TGTGCCAGCAGCCAAGATAGGTCCAGGGTCAATCAGCCCCAGCATTTT
CASSQDRSRVNQPQHF
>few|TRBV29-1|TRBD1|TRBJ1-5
TGCAGCGTTGTAGGGACAGACCAGAATCAGCCCCAGCATTTT
CSVVGTDQNQPQHF
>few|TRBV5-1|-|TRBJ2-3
TGCGCCAGCAGCTTGGGGACTGTCGTAGATACGCAGTATTTT
CASSLGTVVDTQYF
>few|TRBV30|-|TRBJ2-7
TGTGCCTGGAGTGTATGGCCGTACGAGCAGTACTTC
CAWSVWPYEQYF
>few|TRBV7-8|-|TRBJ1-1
TGTGCCAGCAGCCTGGCGACCGGGGAAGCTTTCTTT
CASSLATGEAFF
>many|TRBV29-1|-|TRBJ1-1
TGCAGCGTTGTCCAGAACACTGAAGCTTTCTTT
CSVVQNTEAFF
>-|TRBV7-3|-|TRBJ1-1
TGTGCCAGCAGCTTAACGGCAGGGATGACTGAAGCTTTCTTT
CASSLTAGMTEAFF
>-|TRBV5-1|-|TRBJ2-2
TGCGCCAGCAGCCCGGCAGATACCGGGGAGCTGTTTTTT
CASSPADTGELFF
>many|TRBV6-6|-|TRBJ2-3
TGTGCCAGCAGTTTCCCGGACTGGGATACGCAGTATTTT
CASSFPDWDTQYF
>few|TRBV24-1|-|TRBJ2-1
TGTGCCACCAGTGGAGGACTTACCAATGAGCAGTTCTTC
CATSGGLTNEQFF
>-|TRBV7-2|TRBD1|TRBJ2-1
TGTGCCAGCAGCAACCAGGGGGCAAGCTCCTACAATGAGCAGTTCTTC
CASSNQGASSYNEQFF
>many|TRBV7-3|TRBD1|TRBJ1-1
TGTGCCAGCAGTCCAGATTCGACAGGGGGCTACACTGAAGCTTTCTTT
CASSPDSTGGYTEAFF
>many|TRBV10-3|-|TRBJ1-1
TGTGCCATCAGTGATATCGAAAACACTGAAGCTTTCTTT
CAISDIENTEAFF
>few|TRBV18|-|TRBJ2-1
TGTGCCAGCTCACCCGATAGTAATGAGCAGTTCTTC
CASSPDSNEQFF
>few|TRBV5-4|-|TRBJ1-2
TGTGCCAGCAGCTCTTCAGGAGCTGGATATGGCTACACCTTC
CASSSSGAGYGYTF
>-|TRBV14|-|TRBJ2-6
TGTGCCAGCAGCCATACAGGCGGGGCCAACGTCCTGACTTTC
CASSHTGGANVLTF
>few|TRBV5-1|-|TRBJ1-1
TGCGCCAGCATCTCCCCCCAAACTGAAGCTTTCTTT
CASISPQTEAFF
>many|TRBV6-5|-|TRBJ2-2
TGTGCCAGCAGCAGGCCCCGAGGAGGGGGTAACACCGGGGAGCTGTTTTTT
CASSRPRGGGNTGELFF
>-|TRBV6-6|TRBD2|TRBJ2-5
TGTGCCAGCAGTTCGACTAGCGGGGGGGAAGAGACCCAGTACTTC
CASSSTSGGEETQYF
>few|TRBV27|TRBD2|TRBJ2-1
TGTGCCAGCAACCAGCGGGGGGGCCCCTACAATGAGCAGTTCTTC
CASNQRGGPYNEQFF
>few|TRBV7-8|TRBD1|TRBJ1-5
TGTGCCAGCAGTACGGGACAGGGCTTGAGGTATAGCAATCAGCCCCAGCATTTT
CASSTGQGLRYSNQPQHF